The T cell receptor (beta chain) under discussion was sequenced for a study of T cells after yellow fever vaccination. In the study overall: The authors prepared low-cell-number fractions using SMART-Seq v4 Ultra Low Input.

The 5'RACE template-switching step produced TCR cDNA and added a universal primer site and UMIs. TCRdb re-analysed the 5' RACE reads in MiXCR, keeping a single row per CDR3 protein. The table has under 200,000 distinct CDR3 sequences, roughly 11% seen once. Germline V gives CDR1 DFQATT, CDR2 SNEGSKA (reference sequence). The CDR3 totals 14 residues. J gave up 4 bases and V 0 bases, and 5 bases lay outside the gene matches. Study-level points and caveats: Weaker, the secondary response had a peak occurring faster, on day 5 versus 15. Boosting was followed by the reappearance of most primary-vaccination clones (around 95% CD4, about 89% CD8).

Regarding this clonotype: Its specificity is unknown.

The chain links TRBV20-1 to TRBJ1-1, with 7 bases aligning to TRBD1. Sequencing used CD8+ T cells sorted from PBMCs, obtained 15 days after the yellow fever booster vaccination. The sequence derives from a man between 18 and 35 years old who received the YFV17D yellow fever vaccine. DNA for the CDR3: TGCAGTGCTAGAGATGGGGCAGGGGGCACTGAAGCTTTCTTT. This sequence encodes CSARDGAGGTEAFF.